This entry concerns a single T cell receptor beta chain. Antigen specificity is unknown. The germline V and J ends were trimmed by 2 bases and 3 bases, with 7 bases remaining between them. The CDR3 spans 14 residues. Germline values: CDR1 MDHEN, CDR2 SYDVKM. This entry belongs to a study of T cells in Graves' hyperthyroidism and ophthalmopathy. Study summary: The authors collected peripheral blood at initial diagnosis, before any treatment.

It was RNA transcripts that yielded the amplified TCR beta CDR3 regions. The HTBI set primed first-round TCR CDR3 RT-PCR. TCRdb ran MiXCR on the multiplex PCR reads and lists one entry per CDR3 protein. The data show about 320,000 distinct CDR3 sequences, approximately 17% seen once. General observations from the study: Median prediction lead before ophthalmopathy onset was 5 to 7 months with the model. The blood repertoire included most of the expanded thyroid clonotypes above 0.001.

The clonotype originates from a man under 40 with Graves' hyperthyroidism. Specimen: blood. This sequence joins TRBV28 and TRBJ2-2; D remains ambiguous. This CDR3 is CASSLMSDTGELFF. The DNA for the CDR3 is TGTGCCAGCAGTTTAATGAGTGACACCGGGGAGCTGTTTTTT. The full variable domain, completed using reference TRBV28 and TRBJ2-2, is DVKVTQSSRYLVKRTGEKVFLECVQDMDHENMFWYRQDPGLGLRLIYFSYDVKMKEKGDIPEGYSVSREKKERFSLILESASTNQTSMYLCASSLMSDTGELFFGEGSRLTVL.